A single sample gave rise to the 2 T cell receptor beta chains below, sequenced in a study of T cell clonality in common variable immunodeficiency. Study-level findings and limits: In common variable immunodeficiency, TCR beta chains reportedly carried fewer deletions and N-nucleotide insertions.

No cognate antigen is known for these TCRs. This table comes from immunoSEQ multiplex PCR, and its TCRdb copy is limited to in-frame clones, with some not included. Sampling found under 40,000 clones, none seen once. Sequences were obtained from peripheral blood mononuclear cells. The origin of the receptors is a human donor with common variable immunodeficiency.

Notes on this clone: At one of its ends the junction is not consistent with the germline gene, which may arise from a read error. The read gets to within 3 residues of the CDR3 end, and the germline J gene fills in the rest. The chain uses TRBV11-2 and TRBJ2-1; D remains unclear. Germline CDR1 reads SGHAT; CDR2 reads FQNNGV. The CDR3 sequence is 12 residues long. CDR3: CASSLDGNEQFF. The DNA read from the CDR3 is TGTGCCAGCAGCCTAGACGGGAATGAG.

In its sample, this clone was seen a few times. Sequencing ends 3 residues short of the CDR3 end; the germline J gene provides the rest. This chain connects TRBV19 to TRBJ2-1, with 7 bases matching TRBD1. Germline assignment: CDR1 LNHDA and CDR2 SQIVND (reference sequence). J gave up 8 bases and V 6 bases, and 7 bases lay outside the gene matches. The CDR3 sequence is 13 residues long. The DNA read from the CDR3 is TGTGCCAGTAGAAGACAGGGAATCGATGAG. This translates into CASRRQGIDE. The entire CDR3 sequence reads CASRRQGIDEQFF.